Reported below is one T cell receptor beta chain. Its antigen is still unknown. Every TCR beta cDNA library bore unique molecular identifiers. A single record per CDR3 protein comes from TCRdb applying MiXCR to the PCR reads. The table records hundreds of thousands of distinct CDR3 sequences, approximately 38% of them present only once. The data are from a study of post-analysis software for immune sequencing data. General observations from the study: Comparison of patients with controls showed five or six TRBV segments more frequent in patients, TRBV5-6, TRBV5-1 and TRBV20-1 among them. Significantly lower normalized Chao1 diversity was found in patients with multiple sclerosis relative to controls.

This CDR3 comprises 15 residues. Input material: blood. This sequence was found in a girl aged 2-9 years with multiple sclerosis. The rearrangement joins TRBV12-3 or TRBV12-4 to TRBJ2-1; D is tentatively TRBD1 or TRBD2 (5 bases each). Judging by the DNA end, TRBJ2-7 fits better; the J call may be wrong. The DNA for the CDR3 is TGTGCCAGCAGTCCCCGGACGGGGACCTACAATGAGCAGTACTTC. Translating it yields CASSPRTGTYNEQYF.